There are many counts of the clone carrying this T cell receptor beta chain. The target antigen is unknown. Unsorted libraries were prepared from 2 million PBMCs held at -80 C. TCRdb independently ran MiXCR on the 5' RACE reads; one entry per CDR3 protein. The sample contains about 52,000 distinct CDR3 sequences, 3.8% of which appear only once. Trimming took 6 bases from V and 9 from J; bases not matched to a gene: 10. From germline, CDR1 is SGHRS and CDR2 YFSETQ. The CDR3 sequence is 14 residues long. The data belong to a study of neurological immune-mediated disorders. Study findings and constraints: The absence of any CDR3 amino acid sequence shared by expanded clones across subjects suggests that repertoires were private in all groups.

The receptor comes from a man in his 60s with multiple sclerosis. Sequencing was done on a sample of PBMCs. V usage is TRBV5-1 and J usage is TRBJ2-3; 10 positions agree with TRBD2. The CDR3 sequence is CASTPLAGVETQYF. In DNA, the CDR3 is TGCGCCAGCACCCCCCTAGCGGGAGTGGAGACGCAGTATTTT.